This T cell receptor beta chain was obtained from a study of beta chain features in type 1 diabetes (dated by TCRdb to 2016 to 2019). Context from the whole study: No differences in mean age, gender distribution, total cell number or subset yield were found between patients and healthy donors. A total of 100 million to 140 million sorted cells were examined across all samples, and the number of cells per subset was strongly correlated with RNA yield. The study compared the TCRB repertoires of sorted circulating CD4+ T cell subsets in recently diagnosed type 1 diabetes patients with those in matched healthy donors. Whereas all 28 donors provided naive and central memory subsets, regulatory and stem cell-like memory subsets were isolated from just 8 patients and roughly eight healthy donors.

The entire isolated RNA was reverse transcribed using the High Capacity cDNA Reverse Transcription Kit, and thus expressed TCRB transcripts were sequenced. Deep immunoSEQ sequencing was performed on naive, central memory and regulatory T cell samples, with an average of roughly 3.6 million total reads per sample. Sorted cells were lysed in RLT buffer, and RNA was extracted using DNase-treated RNeasy Micro or Mini kits according to cell number. Each cell subset was processed separately to prevent cross-contamination, with patient and healthy donor samples processed together. TCRB sequences were amplified from cDNA with the immunoSEQ multiplex PCR, producing 87-bp fragments spanning the CDR3 region. Sequencing of the amplicons was done on the Illumina HiSeq platform. The study's processing was this. PCR bias was corrected computationally using synthetic template baselines, and reads within Hamming distance 2 were collapsed, with unmergeable singletons discarded. By aligning reads against IMGT, V, D and J genes, CDR3 length, and insertions or deletions at six rearrangement sites were assigned. Within each subset, clonotype counts were normalized to sorted cell number, and only after that were true diversity and Gini coefficients computed with the tcR R package. The overlap coefficient, calculated on TCRB nucleotide sequences, was used to quantify repertoire sharing. As a proxy for the pre-selection repertoire, out-of-frame TCRB sequences from naive cells were analyzed. The table was pulled from immuneACCESS by TCRdb, which kept in-frame rearrangements only. Such tables lose some clones; where checked, under half of the loss comes from unresolved V genes, and the rest has no known cause. V, J and clone size reflect that table, while D and trimming were determined from the DNA. Recorded for this sample are roughly 500,000 clones; over 25% of them occurred a single time. The top ten hold almost 0.065% of the sample.

The research as a whole found: Fewer insertions and more nucleotide deletions at VDJ recombination sites were observed in patients with type 1 diabetes, implying thymic rearrangement abnormalities. Shorter templates might have been favored by PCR, but patient and control samples were amplified and corrected together, so both groups would have been affected equally by any skew. Naive, central memory and regulatory TCRB repertoires appeared to be more similar among patients than among healthy donors. A moderate but significant shortening of TCRB CDR3 length was observed in type 1 diabetes patients in all four CD4+ subsets. HLA sub-analyses involved small numbers of individuals, so any influence of HLA type on TCRB rearrangement remained unresolved. Because cDNA was sequenced instead of genomic DNA, highly expressing activated cells could be over-represented, though the groups showed no difference in activation or CD3 levels.

This clone showed up just a few times. Its cognate antigen has yet to be identified. No quality values exist for individual bases; no much larger clone is one base distant. A single peripheral blood draw of approximately 110 mL on average was collected from each donor into heparinised tubes. Naive, central memory, regulatory and stem cell-like memory CD4+ T cells were sorted on a BD FACSAria II using a panel including CD45RO, CCR7, CD25, CD127, CD95 and CD27. A purity above 95% was achieved for all sorted populations. PBMCs were separated immediately by Lymphoprep density gradient centrifugation and were stained directly, without being cultured. So that batch effects would be minimized, each experiment stained and sorted samples in pairs, pairing one healthy donor with one patient. The germline V gene supplies CDR1 SGHRS and CDR2 YFSETQ. V is reduced by 0 bases and J by 5 bases, leaving a spacing of 8 bases between them. Taken from cysteine to phenylalanine, the CDR3 has 13 residues. The entry retains the CDR3 DNA only, 39 bases that are in frame from base 1.

This clonotype was sampled from a man younger than 30 in good health. Recombination connected TRBV5-1 to TRBJ1-2; TRBD1 is a weak D gene call, 5 bases matching. The sequencing input was naive CD4+ T cells from blood. The cell subset or site label, as the study defines it: true naive CD4+ T cells. The CDR3 amino acid sequence is: CASSLEGVYGYTF. The DNA reads TGCGCCAGCAGCTTGGAAGGGGTTTATGGCTACACCTTC.